This TCR beta chain originates from a study of lymphopenia after photon versus proton radiotherapy. Sequencing used immunoSEQ multiplex PCR; TCRdb keeps in-frame clones, though not all of them. Here the sample spans tens of thousands of clones, 92% being singletons. The sample consisted of peripheral blood, taken from a patient treated with photon-based radiotherapy. The source is a man aged 55 to 70 with cholangiocarcinoma.

CDR3 region: CASSVGQESTGPQHF. The CDR3 DNA follows: TGTGCCAGCAGCGTAGGCCAGGAAAGTACGGGCCCCCAGCATTTT. The rearrangement uses TRBV9 and TRBJ1-5, with no clear D. The CDR3 totals 15 residues. CDR1 and CDR2 (germline): SGDLS, YYNGEE. The V gene lost 0 bases and the J gene lost 10 bases, with 17 bases spanning the gap.